This TCR beta chain was captured by sequencing in a study of T cells in Graves' hyperthyroidism and ophthalmopathy. Looking at the study overall: Peripheral blood was secured at the point of initial diagnosis, before any treatment. Regarding the study as a whole: Ophthalmopathy could be told apart from stable hyperthyroidism with a 13 V-J model.

Amplification yielded TCR beta CDR3 regions, with RNA transcripts as the source. Researchers ran a first-round RT-PCR on the TCR CDR3 using the HTBI primer set. TCRdb reanalysed the multiplex PCR reads using MiXCR and keeps one entry per CDR3 protein. The table records about 720,000 distinct CDR3 sequences, about a sixth of them present only once. Patients with uncontrolled infections, other autoimmune diseases, pregnancy or lactation were excluded. Thyroid ultrasound, orbital computed tomography, clinical symptoms, and serum thyroxine and TRAb underpinned diagnoses. As regards this clonotype: Its antigen is still unknown.

This CDR3 has 15 amino acids. The germline V gene has CDR1 MNHEY and CDR2 SMNVEV (reference sequence). Deletions cut 2 bases from V and 1 base from J, with 9 bases between. What was sequenced was blood. The chain combines TRBV27 with TRBJ1-3; D ambiguous. This TCR derives from a man aged 18 to 30 with Graves' hyperthyroidism. CDR3 in amino acids: CASSLTPGSGNTIYF. The CDR3 region has the DNA TGTGCCAGCAGTTTAACTCCTGGATCTGGAAACACCATATATTTT.